The 7 T cell receptor beta chains in this list originate from one sample, sequenced in a study of blood T cell repertoires in COVID-19. Repertoires were generated with immunoSEQ multiplex PCR, while TCRdb's copy carries only in-frame clones and drops some. Of under 250,000 clones in the sample, around nine tenths are singletons; the top ten hold 1.5% to 2%. The sequenced sample consisted of peripheral blood. These receptor sequences come from a woman in her fifties or sixties who had recovered from COVID-19.

V gene TRBV18 combines with J gene TRBJ1-1; 11 nucleotides align to TRBD1. The CDR3 covers 18 residues. Trimming at V came to 0 bases and at J to 5 bases, leaving 11 bases not matched to a gene. Looked up from germline, CDR1 is KGHSH and CDR2 is LQKENI. The CDR3 here is CASSPPIGTGGKGTEAFF. DNA for the CDR3: TGTGCCAGCTCACCACCGATAGGGACAGGGGGGAAGGGGACTGAAGCTTTCTTT. Complete variable domain (other parts from reference TRBV18 and TRBJ1-1): NAGVMQNPRHLVRRRGQEARLRCSPMKGHSHVYWYRQLPEEGLKFMVYLQKENIIDESGMPKERFSAEFPKEGPSILRIQQVVRGDSAAYFCASSPPIGTGGKGTEAFFGQGTRLTVV.

The chain has TRBV5-4 and TRBJ2-7; perhaps TRBD1 as D (6 bases). In germline, CDR1 is SGHNT, CDR2 YYREEE (reference sequence). The CDR3 length is 11 residues. Trimming removed 4 bases at V and 11 bases at J, with 13 bases between. The CDR3 spells CASSDTGMKYF. CDR3 nucleotides: TGTGCCAGCAGCGATACAGGGATGAAGTACTTC.

The chain has TRBV6-5 and TRBJ1-5, with TRBD1 identical over 8 bases. CDR3 size: 14 residues. The V gene's germline CDR1 is MNHEY and CDR2 SVGAGI. The ends lost 6 bases at V and 4 bases at J; junction bases unmatched: 5. The CDR3 DNA is TGTGCCAGCAGCAGGACAGGGCAAAATCAGCCCCAGCATTTT. Translated, it gives CASSRTGQNQPQHF.

The V gene is TRBV10-3, the J gene TRBJ2-1; 7 nucleotides match TRBD1. There are 15 residues in the CDR3. CDR1 and CDR2 (germline): ENHRY, SYGVKD. V was clipped by 3 bases and J by 7 bases; unmatched bases: 9. The CDR3 DNA follows: TGTGCCATCAGTGACGACAGGGCCGATTATAATGAGCAGTTCTTC. Protein sequence: CAISDDRADYNEQFF.

V is TRBV5-1 and J is TRBJ1-4, with 9 bases identical to TRBD1. Germline CDR1 SGHRS, CDR2 YFSETQ. After removal of 4 bases from V and 8 bases from J, the junction contained 9 bases not matched to a gene. This CDR3 comprises 15 residues. The CDR3 loop reads CASSVGTGNYEKLFF. CDR3 nucleotide sequence: TGCGCCAGCAGCGTTGGGACAGGGAACTACGAAAAACTGTTTTTT.

V gene TRBV19 combines with J gene TRBJ1-5; D is possibly TRBD1 (6 bases). CDR1 is LNHDA and CDR2 is SQIVND in the germline V gene (reference sequence). V lost 3 bases and J 0 bases, leaving 15 bases between the germline ends. CDR3 length equals 17 residues. CDR3 protein: CASSIEGTPYSNQPQHF. The CDR3 DNA sequence: TGTGCCAGTAGTATCGAGGGGACACCCTATAGCAATCAGCCCCAGCATTTT.

The V call is TRBV4-2, the J call TRBJ2-1, with no clear D. CDR1 LGHNA and CDR2 YNFKEQ come from the germline V gene. V was cut by 1 base and J by 7 bases, with 5 bases left in between. The CDR3 spans 12 residues. The CDR3 bases are TGTGCCAGCAGCCAAGTGTCGAATGAGCAGTTCTTC. Protein product: CASSQVSNEQFF.